This T cell receptor (beta chain) is from a study of T cell repertoires in cytomegalovirus infection. Whole-study context: The public TCR beta signatures pointed to both CMV infection and matching HLA type. Points from the study as a whole: CMV-specific TCR beta clonotypes restricted by HLA-C were the ones dominating the ex vivo response. Public TCR beta family frequency separated CMV-and-HLA carriers, including in an independent cohort.

MiXCR, applied by TCRdb to the reads, yields one record per CDR3 protein. Of roughly 720,000 distinct CDR3 sequences listed, approximately 34% were seen once; the top ten hold 2.5% to 3.5%. This clonotype was picked up many times. What it binds is not known. A junction end diverges from the germline sequence, so it may reflect a read error. Material: PBMCs. This sequence originates from a human donor in good health (CMV status not recorded). Some clones in this sample may be carry-over from other donors' samples.

CDR3 residues: CASSYSFSSHNEQFF. CDR3 DNA: TGTGCCAGCAGTTACTCGTTCAGCTCCCACAATGAGCAGTTCTTC. The chain recombines TRBV6-6 with TRBJ2-1; D not resolved. Germline loops: CDR1 MNHNY, CDR2 SVGAGI (reference sequence). The CDR3 contains 15 residues.